These 6 T cell receptor beta chains originate from one sample sequenced in a study of blood T cell repertoires in COVID-19. Here immunoSEQ multiplex PCR was the method, and the copy in TCRdb shows in-frame clones only, minus some. The sample has 100,000 or so clones, 85% seen once. The sample comprised peripheral blood. Receptors originate from a man aged 45-65 years with acute or convalescent COVID-19.

The chain has TRBV6-6 and TRBJ1-2; D call uncertain. Trimming removed 4 bases at V and 6 bases at J, with 9 bases between. This CDR3 is built from 12 residues. Germline CDR1 and CDR2: MNHNY and SVGAGI (reference sequence). As DNA, the CDR3 is TGTGCCAGCAGTTCCGGGTACGATGGCTACACCTTC. This codes for CASSSGYDGYTF.

Points on this clone: Germline and junction disagree at one end, which may indicate a read error. The V and J genes are TRBV11-2 and TRBJ2-5, with 9 bases fitting TRBD2. CDR3 length equals 13 residues. Germline V lookup: CDR1 SGHAT, CDR2 FQNNGV. The CDR3 region has the DNA TGTGCCAGCAGCTTAGACCCCCGAGCTAGCGGGGACTTC. Residues: CASSLDPRASGDF.

The table lists this clone with a few counts. At the DNA level, this CDR3 is encoded by other sequences in the same sample as well. The chain employs TRBV28 and TRBJ1-5; weak D call: TRBD1 (6 bases). The CDR3 extends over 12 amino acids. Germline CDR1 is MDHEN and CDR2 is SYDVKM. Trimming stripped 8 bases from V and 2 bases from J, with 7 bases between. CDR3 protein: CASRTGNQPQHF. CDR3 DNA: TGTGCCAGCCGGACAGGCAATCAGCCCCAGCATTTT.

This chain connects TRBV19 to TRBJ1-1; the D gene is possibly TRBD1 (5 bases). Germline CDR1 reads LNHDA; CDR2 reads SQIVND (reference sequence). The CDR3 totals 15 residues. Trimming removed 3 bases at V and 0 bases at J, with 11 bases between. CDR3: CASSIRGILNTEAFF. In DNA, the CDR3 is TGTGCCAGTAGTATTCGGGGGATTTTGAACACTGAAGCTTTCTTT. Drawing the rest from reference TRBV19 and TRBJ1-1, the complete variable domain is DGGITQSPKYLFRKEGQNVTLSCEQNLNHDAMYWYRQDPGQGLRLIYYSQIVNDFQKGDIAEGYSVSREKKESFPLTVTSAQKNPTAFYLCASSIRGILNTEAFFGQGTRLTVV.

This clone was detected only once. This rearrangement joins TRBV5-6 to TRBJ1-6, with 10 positions matching TRBD1. With 7 bases clipped from V and 12 bases from J, the junction kept 19 bases outside the gene matches. Germline CDR1 and CDR2: SGHDT and YYEEEE. This CDR3 contains 17 residues. CDR3 nucleotide sequence: TGTGCCAGCGGGGACAGGGGAACTCGGGCCTCAGCAGGACCCCTCCACTTT. Amino acids: CASGDRGTRASAGPLHF.

This clone was counted only a few times. The chain employs TRBV28 and TRBJ1-6; 7 positions agree with TRBD1. Per the germline V gene, CDR1 is MDHEN and CDR2 is SYDVKM. V lost 6 bases and J lost 7; bases outside the gene matches: 6. The CDR3 is made up of 14 amino acids. This chain's CDR3 is CASRFTGENSPLHF. The CDR3 nucleotides read TGTGCCAGCAGGTTTACAGGGGAGAATTCACCCCTCCACTTT.